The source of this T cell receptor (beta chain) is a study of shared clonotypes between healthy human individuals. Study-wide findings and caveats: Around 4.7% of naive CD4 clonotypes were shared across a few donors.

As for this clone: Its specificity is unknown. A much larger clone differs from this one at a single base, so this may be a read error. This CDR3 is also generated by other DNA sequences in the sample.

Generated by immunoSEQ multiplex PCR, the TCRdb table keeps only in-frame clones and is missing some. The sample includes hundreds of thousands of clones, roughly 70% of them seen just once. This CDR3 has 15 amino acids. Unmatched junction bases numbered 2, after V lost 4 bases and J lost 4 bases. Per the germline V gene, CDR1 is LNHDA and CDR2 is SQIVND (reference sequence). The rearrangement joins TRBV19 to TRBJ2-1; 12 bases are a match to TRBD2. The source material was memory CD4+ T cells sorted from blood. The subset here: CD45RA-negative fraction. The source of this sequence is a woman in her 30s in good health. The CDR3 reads CASSTGTSGYNEQFF. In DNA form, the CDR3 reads TGTGCCAGTAGTACCGGGACTAGCGGGTACAATGAGCAGTTCTTC.